This T cell receptor (beta chain) was obtained from a study of T cell repertoires in cytomegalovirus infection (dated by TCRdb to 2018 to 2020). Concerning the study at large: Because public TCR beta signatures pointed to carriage of CMV infection together with the matching HLA type, the HLA type of each donor mattered for the analysis.

The sample was run on an Illumina HiSeq 1500. In TCRdb, the public reads were trimmed at Q25 with fastp and aligned with MiXCR, with productive beta chains retained. Rows with a matching CDR3 protein are joined into one entry that keeps the most common DNA and genes. Counted in this sample were 480,000 or so distinct CDR3 sequences; 10% to 12% of them appeared once. The ten largest account for 9.5% to 13% of the sample. Trimming takes 5 bases from V and 0 bases from J, and the germline ends sit 11 bases apart. The CDR3 runs 14 residues from the cysteine to the phenylalanine. The CDR3 DNA has 42 bases and is translated from base 1. This clonotype was counted many times. No antigen is known for it. No clone much larger than this one lies a single base away; base qualities are absent. Study-wide conclusions, independent of this receptor: The ex vivo response was dominated by HLA-C-restricted CMV-specific TCR beta clonotypes, which also provided the single most frequent clonotype in two of eight donors. In both this cohort and an independent roughly 350-donor cohort, the cumulative frequency of public TCR beta family members distinguished carriers of CMV infection plus the relevant HLA type.

The clonotype originates from a human donor in good health (CMV status not recorded). Some clones in this sample may be carry-over from other donors' samples. Source material: PBMCs. The V and J genes are TRBV12-3 or TRBV12-4 and TRBJ2-7; no D gene can be assigned with confidence. The CDR3: CASSQDPNSYEQYF. The bases are TGTGCCAGCAGTCAAGACCCGAACTCCTACGAGCAGTACTTC.